This TCR beta chain was sequenced for a study of blood T cell repertoires in COVID-19. All enrollees were about 18 to 89 years old and from about 24 US areas. All recovered Cohort 3 donors got two negative PCRs, got clearance, or saw symptom resolution. Measured with immunoSEQ multiplex PCR; TCRdb has only the in-frame clones, and not every one. The repertoire has 150,000 to 200,000 clones, roughly 84% of them found once; the top ten carry roughly 7%. The CDR3 consists of 16 residues. Germline V gene lookup returns CDR1 SGHTA and CDR2 FQGNSA. The V end lost 1 base, the J end lost 7 bases, and 16 bases lay between the germline ends.

The source material was PBMCs or T cells enriched from blood (not recorded which). The TCR comes from a man in his forties who had recovered from COVID-19. The chain is built from TRBV7-2 and TRBJ1-4, with D tentatively TRBD1 (5 bases). CDR3 protein: CASSLGGAWRVEKLFF. In DNA, the CDR3 is TGTGCCAGCAGCTTAGGGGGCGCTTGGAGGGTTGAAAAACTGTTTTTT.